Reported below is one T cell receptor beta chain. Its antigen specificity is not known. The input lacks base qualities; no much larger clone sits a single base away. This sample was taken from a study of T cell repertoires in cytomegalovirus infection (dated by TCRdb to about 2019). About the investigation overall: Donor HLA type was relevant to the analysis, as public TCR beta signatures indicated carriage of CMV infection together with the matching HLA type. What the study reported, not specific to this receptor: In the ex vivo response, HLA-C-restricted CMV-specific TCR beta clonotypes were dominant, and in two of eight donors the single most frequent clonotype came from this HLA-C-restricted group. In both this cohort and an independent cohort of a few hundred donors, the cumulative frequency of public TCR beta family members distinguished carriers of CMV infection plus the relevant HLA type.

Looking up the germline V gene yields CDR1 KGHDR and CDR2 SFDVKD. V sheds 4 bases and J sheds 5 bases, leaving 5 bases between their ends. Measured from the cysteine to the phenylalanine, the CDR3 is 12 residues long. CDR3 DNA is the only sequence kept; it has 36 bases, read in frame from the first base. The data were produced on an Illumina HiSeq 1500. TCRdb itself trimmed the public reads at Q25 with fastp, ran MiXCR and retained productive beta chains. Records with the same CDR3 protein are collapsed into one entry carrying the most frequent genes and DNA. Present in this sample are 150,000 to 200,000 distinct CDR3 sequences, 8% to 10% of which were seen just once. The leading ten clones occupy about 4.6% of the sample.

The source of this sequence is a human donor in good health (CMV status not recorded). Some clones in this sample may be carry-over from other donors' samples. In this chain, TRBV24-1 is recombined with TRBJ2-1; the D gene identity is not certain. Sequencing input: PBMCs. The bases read TGTGCCACCAGTGAGAGAAACAATGAGCAGTTCTTC. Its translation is CATSERNNEQFF.